The TCR beta chain described here comes from a study of T cell responses to AZD1222 COVID-19 vaccine. Study-wide background: Whether given at about 4 or about 12 weeks, second doses were pooled.

Sequencing used immunoSEQ multiplex PCR; TCRdb keeps in-frame clones, though not all of them. This table has some 130,000 clones, roughly nine tenths appearing once. This clone appeared once. Its target is not known. Germline lookup yields CDR1 SQVTM and CDR2 ANQGSEA. The CDR3 runs to 13 residues. The V gene lost 0 bases and the J gene lost 8 bases, with 13 bases spanning the gap. Overall study findings and caveats: Spike-specific TCR depth and breadth grew after two AZD1222 doses. Only 5 or 6 individuals given AZD1222 were seropositive at baseline.

This TCR derives from an adult in good health. This chain connects TRBV29-1 to TRBJ1-2; D remains unclear. This specimen consisted of peripheral blood, obtained on day 0 of AZD1222 vaccination. The CDR3 here is CSVEDPGSQGYTF. In nucleotides, the CDR3 is TGCAGCGTTGAAGATCCCGGGTCCCAGGGCTACACCTTC.